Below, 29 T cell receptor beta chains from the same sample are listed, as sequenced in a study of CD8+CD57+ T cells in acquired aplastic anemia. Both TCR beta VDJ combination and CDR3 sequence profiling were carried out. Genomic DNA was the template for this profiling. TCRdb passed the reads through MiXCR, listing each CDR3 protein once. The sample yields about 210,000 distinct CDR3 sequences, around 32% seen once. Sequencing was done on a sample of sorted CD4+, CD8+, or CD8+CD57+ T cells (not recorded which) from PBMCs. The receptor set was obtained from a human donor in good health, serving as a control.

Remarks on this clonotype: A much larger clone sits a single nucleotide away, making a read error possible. The CDR3: CASSGYPGRNTGELFF. The DNA of the CDR3 is TGTGCCAGCAGTGGATATCCCGGGAGGAACACCGGGGAGCTGTTTTTT. The chain employs TRBV25-1 and TRBJ2-2, with D perhaps matching TRBD2 (6 bases). V was clipped by 4 bases and J by 1 base, with 13 bases between them. The germline gives CDR1 MGHDK, CDR2 SYGVNS. This CDR3 region has 16 residues.

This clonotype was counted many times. The CDR3 region is CASSLRAGVEELFF. The CDR3 bases are TGTGCCAGCAGCTTAAGGGCAGGGGTAGAGGAGCTGTTTTTT. The chain links TRBV7-3 to TRBJ2-2; possibly TRBD1 for D (6 bases). V dropped 1 base and J dropped 10 bases, with 13 bases sitting between them. CDR3 size: 14 residues. Germline lookup yields CDR1 SGHTA and CDR2 FQGTGA.

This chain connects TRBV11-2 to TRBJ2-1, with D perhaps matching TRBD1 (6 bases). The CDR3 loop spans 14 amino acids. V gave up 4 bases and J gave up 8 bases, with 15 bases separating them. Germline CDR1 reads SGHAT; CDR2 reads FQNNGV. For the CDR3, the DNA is TGTGCCAGCAGCTCCACCCAGGGGTCGTATGAGCAGTTCTTC. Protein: CASSSTQGSYEQFF.

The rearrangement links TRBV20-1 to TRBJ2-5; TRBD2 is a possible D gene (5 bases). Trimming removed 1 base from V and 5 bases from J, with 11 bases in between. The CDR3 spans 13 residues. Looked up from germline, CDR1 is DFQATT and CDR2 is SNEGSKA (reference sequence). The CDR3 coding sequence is TGCAGTGCTAGAGGGGCTAGCTGGGAGACCCAGTACTTC. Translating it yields CSARGASWETQYF.

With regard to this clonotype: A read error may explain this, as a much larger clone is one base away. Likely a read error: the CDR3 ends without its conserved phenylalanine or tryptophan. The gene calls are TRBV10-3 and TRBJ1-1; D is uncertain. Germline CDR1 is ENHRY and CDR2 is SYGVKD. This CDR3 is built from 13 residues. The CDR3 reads CASSNIENTEAFL. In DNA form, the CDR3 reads TGTGCCAGCAGTAACATCGAGAACACTGAAGCTTTCCTT.

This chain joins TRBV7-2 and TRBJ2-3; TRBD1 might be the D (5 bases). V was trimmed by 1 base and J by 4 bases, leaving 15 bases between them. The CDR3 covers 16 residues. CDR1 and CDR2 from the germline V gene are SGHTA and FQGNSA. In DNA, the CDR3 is TGTGCCAGCAGCTTAGGGCAGGGTGAGGCTTCAGATACGCAGTATTTT. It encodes CASSLGQGEASDTQYF.

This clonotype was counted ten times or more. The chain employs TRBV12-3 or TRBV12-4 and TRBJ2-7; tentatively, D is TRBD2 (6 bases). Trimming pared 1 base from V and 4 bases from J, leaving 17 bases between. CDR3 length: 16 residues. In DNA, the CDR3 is TGTGCCAGCAGTTTAGGAACTCGAGCGGGCTCGTACGAGCAGTACTTC. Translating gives CASSLGTRAGSYEQYF.

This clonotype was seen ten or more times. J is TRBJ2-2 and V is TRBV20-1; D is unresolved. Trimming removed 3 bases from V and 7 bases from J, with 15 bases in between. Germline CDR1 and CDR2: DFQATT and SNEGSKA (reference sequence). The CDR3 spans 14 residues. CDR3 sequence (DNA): TGCAGTGCTAGGTCGACCCTTCCGTACGGGGAGCTGTTTTTT. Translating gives CSARSTLPYGELFF.

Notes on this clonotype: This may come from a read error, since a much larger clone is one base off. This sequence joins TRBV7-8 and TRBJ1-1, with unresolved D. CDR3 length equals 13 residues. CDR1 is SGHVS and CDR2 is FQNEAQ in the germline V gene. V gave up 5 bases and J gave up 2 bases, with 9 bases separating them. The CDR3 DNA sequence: TGTGCCAGCAGCCGAGGCATCAACACTGAAGCTTTCTTT. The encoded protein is CASSRGINTEAFF.

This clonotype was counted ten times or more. The CDR3 DNA reads TGTGCCAGCAGTTTACAGGGAGGGCAGTCCTATGGCTACACCTTC. Protein sequence: CASSLQGGQSYGYTF. This chain connects TRBV12-3 or TRBV12-4 to TRBJ1-2, with D possibly TRBD1 on 5 matching bases. The CDR3 is 15 residues long. The V gene lost 2 bases and the J gene lost 4 bases, with 14 bases spanning the gap.

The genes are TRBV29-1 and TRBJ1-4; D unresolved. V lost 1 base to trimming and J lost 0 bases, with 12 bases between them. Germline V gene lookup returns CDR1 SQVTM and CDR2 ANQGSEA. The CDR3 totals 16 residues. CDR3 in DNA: TGCAGCGTTGAAGTAGGAGGCGGGGCAACTAATGAAAAACTGTTTTTT. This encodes CSVEVGGGATNEKLFF.

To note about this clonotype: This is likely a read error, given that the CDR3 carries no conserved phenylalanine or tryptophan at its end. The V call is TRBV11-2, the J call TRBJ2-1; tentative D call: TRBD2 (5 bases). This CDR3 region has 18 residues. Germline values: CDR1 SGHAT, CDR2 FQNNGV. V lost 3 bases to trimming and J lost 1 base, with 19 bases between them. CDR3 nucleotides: TGTGCCAGCAGCTTTCATCTAGAGGGTCAGTCTTCCTACAATGAGCAGTTCTCC. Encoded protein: CASSFHLEGQSSYNEQFS.

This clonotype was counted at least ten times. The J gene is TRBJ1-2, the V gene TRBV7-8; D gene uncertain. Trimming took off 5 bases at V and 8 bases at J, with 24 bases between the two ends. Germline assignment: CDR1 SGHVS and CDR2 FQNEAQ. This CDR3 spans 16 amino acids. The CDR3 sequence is CASSITVSAPPRGYTF. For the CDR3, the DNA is TGTGCCAGCAGCATAACCGTTTCTGCCCCGCCAAGAGGCTACACCTTC.

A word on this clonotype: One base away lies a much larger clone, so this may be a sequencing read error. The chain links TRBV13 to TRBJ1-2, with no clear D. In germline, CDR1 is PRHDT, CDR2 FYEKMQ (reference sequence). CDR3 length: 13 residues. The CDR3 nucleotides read TGTGCCAGCAAGCCAGGTGTTTACTATGGCTGCACCTTC. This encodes CASKPGVYYGCTF.

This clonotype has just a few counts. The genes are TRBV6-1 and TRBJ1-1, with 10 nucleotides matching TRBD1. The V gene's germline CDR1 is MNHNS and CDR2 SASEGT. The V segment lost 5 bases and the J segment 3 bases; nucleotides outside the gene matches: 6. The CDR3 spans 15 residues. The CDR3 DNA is TGTGCCAGCAGTAAAAGGACAGGGGGGTACACTGAAGCTTTCTTT. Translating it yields CASSKRTGGYTEAFF.

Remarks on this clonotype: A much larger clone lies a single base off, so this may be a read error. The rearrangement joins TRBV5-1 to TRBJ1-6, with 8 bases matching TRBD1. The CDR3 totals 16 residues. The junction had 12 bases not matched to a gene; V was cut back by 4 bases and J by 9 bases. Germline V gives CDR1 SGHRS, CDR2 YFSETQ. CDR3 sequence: CASSLQTGEDISPLHF. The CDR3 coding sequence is TGCGCCAGCAGCCTACAGACAGGGGAGGATATTTCACCCCTCCACTTT.

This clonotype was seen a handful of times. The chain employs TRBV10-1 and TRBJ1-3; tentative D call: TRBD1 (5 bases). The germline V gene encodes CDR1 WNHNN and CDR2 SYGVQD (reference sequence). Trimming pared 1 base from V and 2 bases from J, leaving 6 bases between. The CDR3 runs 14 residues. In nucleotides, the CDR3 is TGCGCCAGCAGTGAGTGGGGGACTGGAAACACCATATATTTT. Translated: CASSEWGTGNTIYF.

CDR3 residues: CSARDSGGAYEQYF. The CDR3 DNA sequence: TGCAGTGCTAGAGATAGCGGGGGGGCGTACGAGCAGTACTTC. The chain couples TRBV20-1 to TRBJ2-7; 11 bases map to TRBD2. V trimming: 0 bases; J trimming: 4 bases; junction bases outside the gene matches: 2. CDR1 and CDR2 (germline): DFQATT, SNEGSKA (reference sequence). The CDR3 runs 14 residues.

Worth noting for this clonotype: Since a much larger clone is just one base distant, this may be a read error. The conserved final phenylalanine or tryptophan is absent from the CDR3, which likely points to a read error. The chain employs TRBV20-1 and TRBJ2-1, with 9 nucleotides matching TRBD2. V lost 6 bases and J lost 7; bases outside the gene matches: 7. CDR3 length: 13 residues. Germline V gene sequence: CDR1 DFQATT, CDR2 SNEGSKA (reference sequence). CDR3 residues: CSANSGSRNEQFS. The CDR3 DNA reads TGCAGTGCCAATAGCGGGAGCCGAAATGAGCAGTTCTCC.

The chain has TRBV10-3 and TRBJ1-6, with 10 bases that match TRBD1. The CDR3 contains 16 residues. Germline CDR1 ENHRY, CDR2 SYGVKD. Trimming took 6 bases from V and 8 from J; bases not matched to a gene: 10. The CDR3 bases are TGTGCCATCAGATCTAGGGAGGGACAGGGGTATTCACCCCTCCACTTT. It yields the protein CAIRSREGQGYSPLHF.

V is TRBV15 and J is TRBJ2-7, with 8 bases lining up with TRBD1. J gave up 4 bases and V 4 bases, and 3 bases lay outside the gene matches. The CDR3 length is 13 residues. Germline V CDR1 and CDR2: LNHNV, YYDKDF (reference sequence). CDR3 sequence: CATSTGQGYEQYF. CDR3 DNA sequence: TGTGCCACCAGCACCGGACAGGGATACGAGCAGTACTTC.

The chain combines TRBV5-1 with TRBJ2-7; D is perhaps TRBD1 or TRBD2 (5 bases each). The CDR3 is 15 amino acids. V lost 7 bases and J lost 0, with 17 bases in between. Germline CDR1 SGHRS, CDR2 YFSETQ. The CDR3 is CASGLGAPRSYEQYF. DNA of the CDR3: TGCGCCAGCGGTCTCGGGGCACCCCGCTCCTACGAGCAGTACTTC.

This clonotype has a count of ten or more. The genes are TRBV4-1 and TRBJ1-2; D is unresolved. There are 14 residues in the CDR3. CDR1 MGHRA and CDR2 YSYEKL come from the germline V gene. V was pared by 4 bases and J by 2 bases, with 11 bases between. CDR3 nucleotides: TGCGCCAGCAGCCGAGGAGTTGGAAACTATGGCTACACCTTC. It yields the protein CASSRGVGNYGYTF.

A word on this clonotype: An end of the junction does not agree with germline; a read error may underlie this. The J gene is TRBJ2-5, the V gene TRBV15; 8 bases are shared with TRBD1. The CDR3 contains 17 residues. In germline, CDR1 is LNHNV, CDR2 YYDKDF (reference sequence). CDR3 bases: TGTGCCACCAGCAGAGGATGGAGCAGGGGGCGTGTGGAGACCCGGTACTTC. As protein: CATSRGWSRGRVETRYF.

CDR3 nucleotide sequence: TGTGCCAGCAGAACTACGGGGGTCGGAGAGACCCAGTACTTC. This gives the protein CASRTTGVGETQYF. V usage is TRBV2 and J usage is TRBJ2-5; the D gene is possibly TRBD2 (6 bases). This CDR3 is built from 14 residues. Germline CDR1 SNHLY, CDR2 FYNNEI. V dropped 6 bases and J dropped 4 bases, with 15 bases sitting between them.

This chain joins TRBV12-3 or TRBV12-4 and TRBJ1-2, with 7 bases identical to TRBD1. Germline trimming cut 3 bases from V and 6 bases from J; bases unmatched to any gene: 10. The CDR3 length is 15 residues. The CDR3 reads CASSLGDSPWHGYTF. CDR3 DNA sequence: TGTGCCAGCAGTTTGGGGGACAGCCCTTGGCATGGCTACACCTTC.

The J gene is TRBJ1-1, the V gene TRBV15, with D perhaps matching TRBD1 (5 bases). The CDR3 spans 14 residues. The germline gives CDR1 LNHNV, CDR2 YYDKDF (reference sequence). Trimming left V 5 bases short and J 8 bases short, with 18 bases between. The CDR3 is CATSVRDGGGEAFF. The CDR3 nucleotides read TGTGCCACCAGCGTCCGGGACGGCGGGGGGGAAGCTTTCTTT. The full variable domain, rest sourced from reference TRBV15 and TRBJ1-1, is DAMVIQNPRYQVTQFGKPVTLSCSQTLNHNVMYWYQQKSSQAPKLLFHYYDKDFNNEADTPDNFQSRRPNTSFCFLDIRSPGLGDTAMYLCATSVRDGGGEAFFGQGTRLTVV.

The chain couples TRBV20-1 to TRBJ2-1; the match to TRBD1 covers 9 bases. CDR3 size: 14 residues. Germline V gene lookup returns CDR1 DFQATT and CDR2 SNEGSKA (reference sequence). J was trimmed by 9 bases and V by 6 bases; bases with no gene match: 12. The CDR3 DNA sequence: TGCAGTGCCGTGGACAGGGGTAGTAAAGGTGAGCAGTTCTTC. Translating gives CSAVDRGSKGEQFF.

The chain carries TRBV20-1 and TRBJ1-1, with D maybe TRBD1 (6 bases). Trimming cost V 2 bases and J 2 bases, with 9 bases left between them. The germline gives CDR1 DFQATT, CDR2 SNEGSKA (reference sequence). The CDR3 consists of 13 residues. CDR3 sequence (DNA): TGCAGTGCTAGACAGGGGCCCAACACTGAAGCTTTCTTT. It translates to CSARQGPNTEAFF.